This T cell receptor (beta chain) was captured by sequencing in a study of neurological immune-mediated disorders. PBMCs stored at -80 C, 2 million in total, were the source of the unsorted libraries. TCRdb used MiXCR to reprocess the 5' RACE reads, holding one entry per CDR3 protein. The table has about 65,000 distinct CDR3 sequences, around 4% seen once. This clonotype was detected many times. The CDR3 has 16 residues. The gene calls are TRBV21-1 and TRBJ1-2; the D call TRBD1 from the table was never checked on the DNA. TRBV21-1 is noted as a pseudogene. The sample taken for sequencing was PBMCs. The sequence was obtained from a man aged 50-60 years with multiple sclerosis. The CDR3 DNA reads TGTGCCAGCAGCAAAGGACAGGGGGCGGCTAACTATGGCTACACCTTC. Translated, it gives CASSKGQGAANYGYTF.